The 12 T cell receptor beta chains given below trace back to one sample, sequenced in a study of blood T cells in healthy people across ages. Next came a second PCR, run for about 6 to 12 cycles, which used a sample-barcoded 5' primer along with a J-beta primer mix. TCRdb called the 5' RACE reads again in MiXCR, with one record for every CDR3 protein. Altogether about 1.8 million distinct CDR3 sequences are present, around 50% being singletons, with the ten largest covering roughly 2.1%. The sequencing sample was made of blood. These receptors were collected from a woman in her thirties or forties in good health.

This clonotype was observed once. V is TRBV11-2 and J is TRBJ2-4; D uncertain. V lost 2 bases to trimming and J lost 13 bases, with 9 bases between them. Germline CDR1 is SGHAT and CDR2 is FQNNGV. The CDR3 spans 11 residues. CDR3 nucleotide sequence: TGTGCCAGCAGCTTATTAGTGGGGCAGTACTTC. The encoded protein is CASSLLVGQYF.

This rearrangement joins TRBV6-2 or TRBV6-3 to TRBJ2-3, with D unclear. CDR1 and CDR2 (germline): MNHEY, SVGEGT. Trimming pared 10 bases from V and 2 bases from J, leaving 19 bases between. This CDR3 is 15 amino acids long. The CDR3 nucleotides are TGTGCCACTACCGTCGGTCGAGTCTTCACAGATACGCAGTATTTT. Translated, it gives CATTVGRVFTDTQYF.

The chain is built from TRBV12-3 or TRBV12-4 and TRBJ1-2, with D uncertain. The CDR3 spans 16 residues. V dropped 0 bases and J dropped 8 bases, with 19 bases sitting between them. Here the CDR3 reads CASSLALRSGLEGYTF. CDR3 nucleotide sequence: TGTGCCAGCAGTTTAGCGCTCCGGTCCGGGTTAGAGGGCTACACCTTC.

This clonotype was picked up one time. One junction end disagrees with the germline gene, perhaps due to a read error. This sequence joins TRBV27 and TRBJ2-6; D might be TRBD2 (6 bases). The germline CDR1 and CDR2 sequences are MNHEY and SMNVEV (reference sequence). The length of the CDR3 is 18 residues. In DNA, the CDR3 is TGTGCCAGCAGTTTGATCGGGACTCTCCCCTCTGGGGCCAACATCCTGACTTTC. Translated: CASSLIGTLPSGANILTF.

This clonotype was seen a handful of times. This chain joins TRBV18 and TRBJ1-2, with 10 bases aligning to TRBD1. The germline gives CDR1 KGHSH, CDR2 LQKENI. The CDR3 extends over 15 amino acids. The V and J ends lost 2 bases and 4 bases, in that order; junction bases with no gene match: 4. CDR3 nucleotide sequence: TGTGCCAGCTCACCATCGGGACAGGGGAGCTATGGCTACACCTTC. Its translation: CASSPSGQGSYGYTF. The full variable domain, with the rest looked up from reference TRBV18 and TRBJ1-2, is NAGVMQNPRHLVRRRGQEARLRCSPMKGHSHVYWYRQLPEEGLKFMVYLQKENIIDESGMPKERFSAEFPKEGPSILRIQQVVRGDSAAYFCASSPSGQGSYGYTFGSGTRLTVV.

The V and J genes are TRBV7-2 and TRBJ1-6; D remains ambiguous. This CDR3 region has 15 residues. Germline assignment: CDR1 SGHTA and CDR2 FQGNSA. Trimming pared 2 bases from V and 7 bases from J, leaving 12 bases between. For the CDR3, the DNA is TGTGCCAGCAGCTTATCAGCAGCGGCCAATTCACCCCTCCACTTT. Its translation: CASSLSAAANSPLHF.

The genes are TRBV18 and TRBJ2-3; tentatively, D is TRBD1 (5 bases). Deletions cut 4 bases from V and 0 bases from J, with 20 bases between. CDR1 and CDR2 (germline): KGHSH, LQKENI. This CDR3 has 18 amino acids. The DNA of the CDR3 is TGTGCCAGCTCACGAAGACAGATATCAAGAGCGAGCACAGATACGCAGTATTTT. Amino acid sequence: CASSRRQISRASTDTQYF. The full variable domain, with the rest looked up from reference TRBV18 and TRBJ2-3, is NAGVMQNPRHLVRRRGQEARLRCSPMKGHSHVYWYRQLPEEGLKFMVYLQKENIIDESGMPKERFSAEFPKEGPSILRIQQVVRGDSAAYFCASSRRQISRASTDTQYFGPGTRLTVL.

CDR3 loop: CASSPWRGTEAFF. As DNA, the CDR3 is TGTGCCAGCAGCCCCTGGAGGGGTACTGAAGCTTTCTTT. J is TRBJ1-1 and V is TRBV2; TRBD1 is a possible D gene (5 bases). V lost 6 bases to trimming and J lost 5 bases, with 13 bases between them. CDR1 is SNHLY and CDR2 is FYNNEI in the germline V gene. There are 13 residues in the CDR3.

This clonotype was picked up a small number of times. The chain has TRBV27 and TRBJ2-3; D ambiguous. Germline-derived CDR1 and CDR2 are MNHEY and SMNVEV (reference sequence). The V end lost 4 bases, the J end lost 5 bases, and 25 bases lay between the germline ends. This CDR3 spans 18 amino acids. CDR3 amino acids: CASSSSFLRSTDEDTQYF. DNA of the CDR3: TGTGCCAGCAGTTCCTCGTTCCTTAGATCCACAGACGAAGATACGCAGTATTTT.

CDR3 amino acids: CASSFFDRAGGSEQFF. Written as DNA, the CDR3 is TGTGCCAGCAGCTTCTTCGATCGGGCGGGGGGTAGTGAGCAGTTCTTC. The chain employs TRBV13 and TRBJ2-1, with 8 bases fitting TRBD2. The CDR3 covers 16 residues. V dropped 3 bases and J dropped 9; count of bases not matched to a gene: 13. CDR1 is PRHDT, CDR2 FYEKMQ, per germline (reference sequence).

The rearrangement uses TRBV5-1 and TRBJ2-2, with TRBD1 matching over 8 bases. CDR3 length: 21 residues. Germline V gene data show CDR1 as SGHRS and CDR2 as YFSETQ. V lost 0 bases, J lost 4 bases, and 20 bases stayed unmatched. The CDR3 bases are TGCGCCAGCAGCTTGGAATTGGAGCAGACAGGGGCAGATATCATCACCGGGGAGCTGTTTTTT. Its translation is CASSLELEQTGADIITGELFF.

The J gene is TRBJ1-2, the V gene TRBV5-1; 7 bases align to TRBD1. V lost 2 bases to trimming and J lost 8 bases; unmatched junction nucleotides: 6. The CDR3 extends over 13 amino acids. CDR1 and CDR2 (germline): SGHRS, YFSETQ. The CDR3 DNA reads TGCGCCAGCAGCTTCGACAGGGCCTGCGGCTACACCTTC. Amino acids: CASSFDRACGYTF.